A single sample is the source of the 19 T cell receptor beta chains below, sequenced in a study of cytomegalovirus exposure and HLA in healthy donors. The data were produced by immunoSEQ multiplex PCR, yet TCRdb's version contains in-frame clones alone and is incomplete. The data hold roughly 220,000 clones, with around nine tenths observed a single time. Sequences were obtained from PBMCs. The receptors stem from a woman aged 18-29 years in good health and CMV-seronegative.

This rearrangement joins TRBV5-1 to TRBJ2-1, with 12 bases matching TRBD1. The V gene's germline CDR1 is SGHRS and CDR2 YFSETQ. This CDR3 is built from 16 residues. Unmatched junction bases numbered 7, after V lost 3 bases and J lost 6 bases. DNA of the CDR3: TGCGCCAGCAGCTCCCAGGGACAGGGGGCAGGCAATGAGCAGTTCTTC. The encoded protein is CASSSQGQGAGNEQFF.

The V gene is TRBV7-8, the J gene TRBJ2-7, with 10 bases fitting TRBD2. The CDR3 contains 16 residues. J gave up 2 bases and V 1 base, and 5 bases lay outside the gene matches. Germline CDR1 is SGHVS and CDR2 is FQNEAQ. The CDR3 here is CASSLEGTSGTYEQYF. As DNA, the CDR3 is TGTGCCAGCAGCTTAGAGGGTACTAGCGGGACCTACGAGCAGTACTTC.

CDR3 region: CASSQEKGETRGTGYTF. The CDR3 DNA sequence: TGTGCCAGCAGCCAAGAGAAAGGGGAAACCCGCGGAACGGGCTACACCTTC. The V and J genes are TRBV4-2 and TRBJ1-2; weak D call: TRBD1 (5 bases). CDR1 and CDR2 from the germline V gene are LGHNA and YNFKEQ. CDR3 length equals 17 residues. Trimming cost V 0 bases and J 8 bases, with 22 bases left between them.

The chain carries TRBV27 and TRBJ1-1; no clear D. V dropped 3 bases and J dropped 0 bases, with 17 bases sitting between them. This CDR3 is built from 17 residues. CDR1 is MNHEY and CDR2 is SMNVEV in the germline V gene (reference sequence). In nucleotides, the CDR3 is TGTGCCAGCAGTTTGATGATGCCCGCGTGGTTGAACACTGAAGCTTTCTTT. The encoded protein is CASSLMMPAWLNTEAFF.

The rearrangement uses TRBV19 and TRBJ1-2; D uncertain. This CDR3 spans 14 amino acids. The germline gives CDR1 LNHDA, CDR2 SQIVND (reference sequence). Between the trimmed V and J ends, which lost 8 bases and 0 bases, there was a span of 13 bases. The CDR3 DNA sequence: TGTGCCAGTGTAGGCCCCGGAGCTAACTATGGCTACACCTTC. It specifies CASVGPGANYGYTF.

The chain links TRBV2 to TRBJ1-1; unclear D gene. This CDR3 comprises 11 residues. V dropped 3 bases and J dropped 6 bases, with 5 bases sitting between them. CDR1 and CDR2 from the germline V gene are SNHLY and FYNNEI. CDR3 sequence: CASSEAPEAFF. Here the CDR3 DNA reads TGTGCCAGCAGTGAGGCCCCTGAAGCTTTCTTT.

This clone showed up just once. The chain employs TRBV27 and TRBJ1-3; no clear D gene. This CDR3 has 13 residues. V was trimmed by 2 bases and J by 2 bases, leaving 4 bases between them. CDR1 MNHEY and CDR2 SMNVEV come from the germline V gene (reference sequence). In DNA form, the CDR3 reads TGTGCCAGCAGTTTACAGACTGGAAACACCATATATTTT. Its protein product is CASSLQTGNTIYF.

The chain joins TRBV4-1 to TRBJ2-1, with 12 bases fitting TRBD2. Germline CDR1 is MGHRA and CDR2 is YSYEKL. The trim removed 2 bases at V and 7 bases at J, leaving 12 bases unmatched. This CDR3 is 18 amino acids long. The DNA for the CDR3 is TGCGCCAGCAGCCAATCGGTATTGGCCGGGACTAGCGGGAATGAGCAGTTCTTC. Its translation is CASSQSVLAGTSGNEQFF.

The chain couples TRBV7-9 to TRBJ2-3; TRBD1 agrees at 8 bases. Germline CDR1 SEHNR, CDR2 FQNEAQ (reference sequence). V was pared by 3 bases and J by 2 bases, with 7 bases of the junction left unmatched. The CDR3 has 16 amino acids. CDR3 sequence (DNA): TGTGCCAGCAGCTTCCCCGGGACAGGATTCACAGATACGCAGTATTTT. Amino acid sequence: CASSFPGTGFTDTQYF.

This clone was seen a handful of times. The rearrangement joins TRBV19 to TRBJ2-1, with D unclear. V lost 8 bases and J 0 bases, leaving 8 bases between the germline ends. The CDR3 is 13 amino acids. The V gene's germline CDR1 is LNHDA and CDR2 SQIVND (reference sequence). The CDR3 bases are TGTGCCAGTGGCCTAGGCTCCTACAATGAGCAGTTCTTC. Translated, it gives CASGLGSYNEQFF.

V is TRBV19 and J is TRBJ1-5; D possibly corresponds to TRBD1 (6 bases). The germline V gene has CDR1 LNHDA and CDR2 SQIVND (reference sequence). The CDR3 consists of 13 residues. Trimming pared 4 bases from V and 6 bases from J, leaving 10 bases between. CDR3 in amino acids: CASSTTDSQPQHF. The CDR3 bases are TGTGCCAGTAGTACGACGGACAGTCAGCCCCAGCATTTT.

This clone was found once. The rearrangement links TRBV5-6 to TRBJ2-1, with 10 bases lining up with TRBD2. From germline, CDR1 is SGHDT and CDR2 YYEEEE. Trimming took 7 bases from V and 4 from J; bases not matched to a gene: 5. This CDR3 has 14 residues. The CDR3 DNA is TGTGCCAGCCTCCTAGCGGGAGCGTACAATGAGCAGTTCTTC. The encoded protein is CASLLAGAYNEQFF.

This rearrangement joins TRBV4-2 to TRBJ2-1; possible D gene TRBD2, 5 bases. This CDR3 has 15 amino acids. V shed 0 bases and J shed 7 bases, with 13 bases lying between them. Germline V lookup: CDR1 LGHNA, CDR2 YNFKEQ. In nucleotides, the CDR3 is TGTGCCAGCAGCCAAGATCGTAATACGGGGAATGAGCAGTTCTTC. Protein: CASSQDRNTGNEQFF.

The rearrangement uses TRBV19 and TRBJ1-5, with D unclear. Trimming took 6 bases from V and 5 from J, leaving 11 bases between them. The CDR3 has 13 amino acids. Germline V gives CDR1 LNHDA, CDR2 SQIVND (reference sequence). The CDR3 region is CASSPEIDQPQHF. The CDR3 bases are TGTGCCAGTAGCCCCGAGATTGATCAGCCCCAGCATTTT.

This clone was detected a few times. V and J are TRBV11-2 and TRBJ2-5; D gene uncertain. With 3 bases removed from V and 2 bases from J, the gap between germline ends came to 10 bases. This CDR3 contains 14 residues. Germline CDR1 is SGHAT and CDR2 is FQNNGV. CDR3 nucleotides: TGTGCCAGCAGCTTCCTCTCGGGTCAAGAGACCCAGTACTTC. It codes for CASSFLSGQETQYF.

This clone is medium-sized. The V and J genes are TRBV25-1 and TRBJ2-5; TRBD1 matches 7 bases. The ends lost 2 bases at V and 2 bases at J; junction bases unmatched: 8. The CDR3 runs 16 residues. Looked up from germline, CDR1 is MGHDK and CDR2 is SYGVNS. The CDR3 loop reads CASSEDPDRVQETQYF. In nucleotides, the CDR3 is TGTGCCAGCAGTGAAGACCCCGACAGGGTACAAGAGACCCAGTACTTC.

This clone was seen just once. This chain links TRBV5-1 with TRBJ2-7; TRBD1 matches 7 bases. CDR1 and CDR2 from the germline V gene are SGHRS and YFSETQ. This CDR3 contains 13 residues. V trimming: 3 bases; J trimming: 1 base; junction bases outside the gene matches: 1. The CDR3 sequence: CASSWDSSYEQYF. CDR3 nucleotide sequence: TGCGCCAGCAGCTGGGACAGTTCCTACGAGCAGTACTTC.

J is TRBJ2-7 and V is TRBV6-1; D unresolved. The CDR3 length is 13 residues. Germline values: CDR1 MNHNS, CDR2 SASEGT. V shed 3 bases and J shed 0 bases, with 6 bases lying between them. This CDR3 is CASSDSYSYEQYF. CDR3 nucleotide sequence: TGTGCCAGCAGTGACTCCTACTCCTACGAGCAGTACTTC.

This chain links TRBV5-1 with TRBJ2-1; 7 nucleotides line up with TRBD2. V gave up 1 base and J gave up 0 bases; unmatched junction bases: 4. This CDR3 is built from 16 residues. Per germline, CDR1 SGHRS and CDR2 YFSETQ. The CDR3 region is CASSLLLASSYNEQFF. CDR3 coding DNA: TGCGCCAGCAGCTTGTTACTAGCGAGCTCCTACAATGAGCAGTTCTTC.